This record looks at one T cell receptor (beta chain) sequence and its context. This receptor's antigen is unknown. Base qualities were left out, and no much larger clone turns up one base away. This record belongs to a study of blood T cells in healthy people across ages (dated by TCRdb to the mid-2010s). Background for the entire study: Template switching captured roughly one uniquely barcoded TCR beta cDNA molecule per two T cells in model experiments. Donors were grouped into four age groups: young (average approximately 15 years), middle-aged (around 39), aged (about 59) and long-lived (just over 80). Using deep sequencing normalized with unique cDNA molecular identifiers, the study measured how TCR beta repertoire diversity changes with age. To avoid experimental bias, donors of different ages were distributed randomly across sequencing lanes. For two donors (one aged 18 to 30 and one aged 80 or older), the study analyzed two additional independent replicas of 1 million unique cDNA reads from the same blood draw.

Study-wide conclusions, independent of this receptor: Estimates of total diversity based on one million sequenced T cells were considered lower bounds and underestimates. Because profiling used bulk unsorted PBMCs, naive and antigen-experienced compartments could not be compared conclusively. Compared with the aged group, the long-lived group had more naive CD4+ T cells, fewer expanded clones and increased TCR diversity, suggesting age selection. A strong correlation was found between observed TCR beta diversity and the percentage of naive T cells measured by flow cytometry. As age increased, observed TCR beta diversity per million T cells dropped in a roughly linear way, and a significant reduction was already evident by age 40. Donor CMV infection status was unknown, potentially confounding age-related changes in expanded clonotypes.

Systemically healthy Caucasian individuals from Russia, 39 in total and aged about 6 to 95 years, were included as donors. Each donor gave 9 to 10 milliliters of peripheral blood, collected into EDTA-treated Vacutainer tubes. Ficoll-Paque density-gradient centrifugation was used to isolate PBMCs, with at least 6.5 million obtained per sample. Trizol reagent was used to extract total RNA from the PBMCs, yielding at least 5 micrograms per sample. Naive CD45RAhigh/CD27high T cell percentages were measured by flow cytometry on a PBMC aliquot from every donor. Libraries were constructed by 5' RACE. Sequencing used an Illumina HiSeq 2500. A second PCR of about 6 to 11 cycles was performed with a sample-barcoded 5' primer and a J-beta primer mix. A unique molecular identifier was introduced onto each TCR beta cDNA molecule by a template-switch 5' adaptor carrying 12 random nucleotides. At least 3 million CDR3-containing paired-end reads were obtained from each sample. The Mint cDNA synthesis kit, primed by a TRBC-specific oligonucleotide, was used to synthesize first-strand cDNA from all RNA. Following uracil-DNA glycosylase treatment, all cDNA underwent a first 18-cycle PCR with the universal primers M1SS and BC2_uni_R. The source study handled its data this way. Normalization of each sample was performed by random selection of 1 million high-quality reads, each carrying a distinct molecular identifier. Instead of being binned into consensus sequences, reads with shared molecular identifiers were discarded. CDR3 identification, clonotype clustering and error correction used MiTCR with a Q25 quality threshold and the strictest error-elimination algorithm. A nonparametric unseen species model with Euler transformation was used to estimate lower-bound total TCR beta diversity. The public sequencing data were trimmed at Q25 with fastp and processed into clonotypes with MiXCR by TCRdb, which kept only in-frame beta chains. A single entry per CDR3 protein holds the most common genes and DNA from its merged rows. None of the V and J calls come from the authors' own analysis; TCRdb made them. Recorded for this sample are nearly 1 million distinct CDR3 sequences; roughly 50% of them occurred a single time. Together, the top ten hold over 20% of the sample.

V gives up 7 bases and J gives up 0 bases, and the segment between their germline ends measures 12 bases. CDR1 SNHLY and CDR2 FYNNEI were looked up in the germline V gene. The CDR3, cysteine through phenylalanine, is 15 amino acids long. Only the CDR3 portion is preserved as DNA: 45 bases, with reading frame beginning at the first base. The clonotype originates from a woman in her sixties in good health. This chain is built from TRBV2 and TRBJ1-4; a tentative D call is TRBD1 (6 bases match). Sequenced input: blood. At the DNA level, the sequence is TGTGCCAGCAACAGACAGGAGGCAACTAATGAAAAACTGTTTTTT. It translates as CASNRQEATNEKLFF.